A single sample is the source of the 9 T cell receptor beta chains below, sequenced in a study of shared clonotypes between healthy human individuals. Clones were read by immunoSEQ multiplex PCR, and TCRdb kept only the in-frame ones, dropping some. The table has around 690,000 clones, roughly 87% seen once. The sequenced material came from memory CD8+ T cells from PBMCs. This sample's subset: CD45RO+ cells pooled with CCR7-negative TemRA cells. These receptors all stem from a man younger than 35 in good health. Some clones in this sample may be carry-over from other donors' samples.

The chain has TRBV19 and TRBJ2-1; 13 bases map to TRBD2. Trimming at V came to 5 bases and at J to 10 bases, leaving 2 bases not matched to a gene. The CDR3 covers 13 residues. CDR1 is LNHDA, CDR2 SQIVND, per germline (reference sequence). CDR3 region: CASSSGLAGEQFF. The CDR3 coding sequence is TGTGCCAGTAGTTCGGGACTAGCGGGGGAGCAGTTCTTC.

The chain carries TRBV28 and TRBJ2-7, with D unresolved. Trimming shortened V by 7 bases and J by 1 base, and 11 bases separated the two germline ends. The CDR3 consists of 13 residues. Germline CDR1 reads MDHEN; CDR2 reads SYDVKM. CDR3 bases: TGTGCCAGCAAACTTGCAGGATCCTACGAGCAGTACTTC. Its protein product is CASKLAGSYEQYF. The full variable domain, completed using reference TRBV28 and TRBJ2-7, is DVKVTQSSRYLVKRTGEKVFLECVQDMDHENMFWYRQDPGLGLRLIYFSYDVKMKEKGDIPEGYSVSREKKERFSLILESASTNQTSMYLCASKLAGSYEQYFGPGTRLTVT.

This chain links TRBV25-1 with TRBJ2-1; D might be TRBD1 (6 bases). The germline gives CDR1 MGHDK, CDR2 SYGVNS. V lost 0 bases and J 13 bases, leaving 13 bases between the germline ends. The CDR3 has 13 residues. This CDR3 reads CASSEYRGWAQFF. DNA for the CDR3: TGTGCCAGCAGTGAATACAGGGGATGGGCCCAGTTCTTC.

This clone was seen once. The chain couples TRBV7-9 to TRBJ2-7, with D possibly being TRBD2 (5 bases). The CDR3 has 16 residues. Trimming removed 3 bases from V and 5 bases from J, with 20 bases in between. Per the germline V gene, CDR1 is SEHNR and CDR2 is FQNEAQ (reference sequence). This chain's CDR3 is CASSFPRLKAGNEQYF. DNA for the CDR3: TGTGCCAGCAGCTTTCCGAGACTAAAGGCTGGGAACGAGCAGTACTTC. The variable domain in full, with the rest retrieved from reference TRBV7-9 and TRBJ2-7, is DTGVSQNPRHKITKRGQNVTFRCDPISEHNRLYWYRQTLGQGPEFLTYFQNEAQLEKSRLLSDRFSAERPKGSFSTLEIQRTEQGDSAMYLCASSFPRLKAGNEQYFGPGTRLTVT.

J is TRBJ1-3 and V is TRBV5-4; D call uncertain. CDR1 is SGHNT, CDR2 YYREEE, per germline (reference sequence). This CDR3 has 15 residues. V shed 2 bases and J shed 1 base, with 10 bases lying between them. CDR3 sequence reads: CASSFNGGSGNTIYF. The CDR3, as DNA: TGTGCCAGCAGCTTTAACGGCGGTTCTGGAAACACCATATATTTT.

This clone was seen once. The rearrangement joins TRBV7-6 to TRBJ2-7; 9 positions match TRBD2. V was clipped by 4 bases and J by 0 bases; unmatched bases: 4. This CDR3 comprises 15 residues. The germline CDR1 and CDR2 sequences are SGHVS and FNYEAQ. The CDR3 DNA follows: TGTGCCAGCAGCTCCTATAGCGGGAGCTCCTACGAGCAGTACTTC. This codes for CASSSYSGSSYEQYF. The full variable domain, in which reference TRBV7-6 and TRBJ2-7 provide the parts outside the CDR3, is GAGVSQSPRYKVTKRGQDVALRCDPISGHVSLYWYRQALGQGPEFLTYFNYEAQQDKSGLPNDRFSAERPEGSISTLTIQRTEQRDSAMYRCASSSYSGSSYEQYFGPGTRLTVT.

The chain recombines TRBV6-1 with TRBJ2-1; D unresolved. This CDR3 spans 18 amino acids. V was clipped by 2 bases and J by 0 bases, with 17 bases between them. Germline values: CDR1 MNHNS, CDR2 SASEGT. CDR3 nucleotides: TGTGCCAGCAGTGAACTCCCTCTGTGGGTGAGCTCCTACAATGAGCAGTTCTTC. The encoded protein is CASSELPLWVSSYNEQFF.

The chain joins TRBV6-5 to TRBJ2-1; D ambiguous. V gave up 6 bases and J gave up 7 bases, with 16 bases separating them. Per germline, CDR1 MNHEY and CDR2 SVGAGI. The CDR3 contains 14 residues. The CDR3 DNA follows: TGTGCCAGCAGCCCCCAGGCGGTGAGGAATGAGCAGTTCTTC. Encoded protein: CASSPQAVRNEQFF.

Concerning this clone: The germline gene is not matched at one end of the junction; a read error may be the cause. The chain couples TRBV4-1 to TRBJ2-7; a weak D match, TRBD2 (5 bases). The CDR3 is 16 residues long. Germline V gives CDR1 MGHRA, CDR2 YSYEKL. The CDR3 sequence is CASSQLWTEGSSEQYF. The CDR3 DNA sequence: TGCGCCAGCAGCCAACTCTGGACTGAGGGATCCTCCGAGCAGTACTTC.